This T cell receptor (beta chain) derives from a study of OX40 agonist ivuxolimab in advanced cancers. In terms of the full investigation: The costimulatory receptor OX40 (CD134) was targeted by ivuxolimab, a fully human IgG2 agonistic monoclonal antibody. Intravenous ivuxolimab was administered to patients every 2 weeks at six dose levels: 0.01, 0.1, 0.3, 1.5, 3 and 10 mg/kg. Among the roughly 52 dose-escalation patients, 19 had hepatocellular carcinoma, roughly 15 melanoma, 9 renal cell carcinoma and 9 head and neck cancer. The dose-escalation cohort was 82.7% male with a mean age of about 54 years, ranging from about 23 to 85. Patients were allowed to have had prior anti-PD-1, anti-PD-L1 or anti-CTLA-4 therapy, and 30% to 40% of the dose-escalation patients had previously received checkpoint inhibitors. Three dose-escalation patients achieved partial responses, one with hepatocellular carcinoma and two with cutaneous melanoma. Peripheral TCRbeta sequencing aimed to test whether ivuxolimab altered TCR sequence diversity and caused clonal T-cell expansion. The paper covers the monotherapy dose-escalation part of the phase I ivuxolimab trial, which included N ≈ 57 patients.

On the study overall, not on this receptor specifically: In the 0.1-3.0 mg/kg groups, partial responders were among the patients with the lowest normalized peripheral clonal expansion, particularly in CD8+ T cells. Low levels of normalized T-cell clonal expansion were also seen in some nonresponding patients. Which antigens the clonally expanded peripheral T cells were specific for was not determined. Clonal expansion of both CD4+ and CD8+ blood T cells was observed from baseline to week 6 at doses 0.1 to 3.0 mg/kg. After ivuxolimab, expanded clones were on average more numerous among CD8+ T cells than among CD4+ T cells.

The V end loses 2 bases and the J end loses 9 bases, and a stretch of 11 bases separates them. From cysteine to phenylalanine, the CDR3 is 12 amino acids long. Just the 36-base CDR3 DNA is kept, in frame starting at base 1. The germline V gene (reference sequence) supplies CDR1 GTSNPN and CDR2 SVGIG. Patients with autoimmune disease history or receiving systemic immunosuppression were excluded from the trial. In every dose cohort, peripheral blood was drawn for TCR sequencing at baseline, cycle 4 day 1, and cycle 7 day 1. Samples came from an open-label, multicenter, first-in-human phase I dose-escalation trial of ivuxolimab. Adults with locally advanced or metastatic melanoma, renal cell, hepatocellular, or head and neck squamous cell carcinoma were enrolled in the trial. CD4+ and CD8+ T cells were sorted separately from peripheral blood before TCR sequencing. This clone turned up a few times. The antigen it binds to is not known. Within one base of it there is no much larger clone, and no base qualities were kept.

To sequence the TCRbeta CDR3 region, genomic DNA was isolated from the sorted cells. The immunoSEQ Assay was used for sequencing of TCRbeta CDR3 regions. This is the immuneACCESS table as TCRdb keeps it, with only in-frame sequences that have V and J called. A part of the clones is gone; compared with another copy, unresolved V genes explain less than half, and the rest is unexplained. Across this sample there are under 45,000 clones, with under 85% seen only once. The ten largest clones add up to roughly a fifth of the sample. The specimen was CD4+ or CD8+ T cells sorted from blood, collected in a trial of the OX40 agonist ivuxolimab. This sequence originates from an adult with an advanced solid tumor such as melanoma, head and neck, liver or kidney cancer. The chain is made from TRBV30 and TRBJ2-1; the D gene is unclear. DNA sequence: TGTGCCTGGAGTATGGGCCTAGGTGAGCAGTTCTTC. The encoded protein is CAWSMGLGEQFF.